This TCR beta chain was obtained from a study of shared clonotypes between healthy human individuals. Study overall: Three plates were used per donor for CD4 naive, three for CD4 memory, two for CD8 naive and one for CD8 memory.

The protocol was immunoSEQ multiplex PCR, while the TCRdb copy is restricted to in-frame clones and leaves out a portion. Here the sample spans about 2.2 million clones, 85% to 95% being singletons. CD45RO-negative cells were positively selected for CCR7, leaving out terminally differentiated effector memory CD45RA+ cells. Within Nashville, Tennessee resided all donors, each a Caucasian adult. Trimming stripped 1 base from V and 9 bases from J, with 7 bases between. Germline-derived CDR1 and CDR2 are SGHVS and FNYEAQ. The CDR3 covers 12 residues. This TCR derives from a man between 18 and 35 years old in good health. Some clones in this sample may be carry-over from other donors' samples. The sequenced sample consisted of naive CD8+ T cells from PBMCs. This chain uses TRBV7-6 with TRBJ2-1; D unclear. Here the CDR3 reads CASSLVGFEQFF. CDR3 coding DNA: TGTGCCAGCAGCTTAGTAGGTTTTGAGCAGTTCTTC. Variable domain in full (rest from reference TRBV7-6 and TRBJ2-1): GAGVSQSPRYKVTKRGQDVALRCDPISGHVSLYWYRQALGQGPEFLTYFNYEAQQDKSGLPNDRFSAERPEGSISTLTIQRTEQRDSAMYRCASSLVGFEQFFGPGTRLTVL.